These 30 T cell receptor beta chains share one sample of origin, sequenced in a study of blood T cell repertoires in COVID-19 (dated by TCRdb to 2019 to 2021). The protocol used for the library was the immunoSEQ multiplex PCR assay. This immuneACCESS table, as held by TCRdb, lists in-frame sequences with V and J called but not all clones. Of the missing ones, under half trace to an unresolved V gene in checked studies; the others have no known cause. Present in this sample are almost 90,000 clones, less than 95% of which were seen just once. More than 6% of the sample is in the top ten clones. The sequencing input was peripheral blood. The receptors come from a man between 18 and 35 years old with COVID-19, enrolled during active disease.

The rearrangement uses TRBV11-3 and TRBJ2-1; 7 nucleotides match TRBD2. The CDR3 sequence is 15 residues long. J lost 1 base, V lost 5 bases, and 5 bases had no gene match. Per germline, CDR1 SGHNT and CDR2 YENEEA. The CDR3 here is CASSPGRGSYNEQFF. Here the CDR3 DNA reads TGTGCCAGCAGCCCGGGGAGGGGTTCCTACAATGAGCAGTTCTTC.

The V gene is TRBV5-1, the J gene TRBJ2-7; D is possibly TRBD1 (6 bases). This CDR3 is built from 15 residues. The germline V gene encodes CDR1 SGHRS and CDR2 YFSETQ. Trimming left V 8 bases short and J 0 bases short, with 18 bases between. The CDR3 nucleotides are TGCGCCAGTCGGTCGTCAGGACAGTACTCCTACGAGCAGTACTTC. The encoded protein is CASRSSGQYSYEQYF.

J is TRBJ1-2 and V is TRBV19, with D possibly TRBD1 on 6 matching bases. Trimming removed 6 bases at V and 8 bases at J, with 16 bases between. Germline CDR1 reads LNHDA; CDR2 reads SQIVND (reference sequence). The CDR3 runs to 13 residues. CDR3 amino acids: CASSPQGWGGYTF. For the CDR3, the DNA is TGTGCCAGTAGCCCACAGGGTTGGGGAGGCTACACCTTC.

The rearrangement uses TRBV27 and TRBJ2-3; TRBD2 matches at 7 bases. This CDR3 is 12 amino acids long. V lost 4 bases, J lost 6 bases, and 1 base stayed unmatched. The V gene's germline CDR1 is MNHEY and CDR2 SMNVEV (reference sequence). This CDR3 reads CASSSGGDTQYF. For the CDR3, the DNA is TGTGCCAGCAGTTCGGGGGGTGATACGCAGTATTTT.

The chain combines TRBV7-2 with TRBJ2-7; D gene ambiguous. The CDR3 is made up of 13 amino acids. V shed 2 bases and J shed 5 bases, with 10 bases lying between them. CDR1 is SGHTA and CDR2 is FQGNSA in the germline V gene. The CDR3 region is CASSLPSVDEQYF. DNA for the CDR3: TGTGCCAGCAGCTTACCCTCAGTGGACGAGCAGTACTTC.

The chain recombines TRBV5-5 with TRBJ2-2; a weak D match, TRBD1 (5 bases). Trimming pared 0 bases from V and 0 bases from J, leaving 9 bases between. Germline V lookup: CDR1 SGHKS, CDR2 YYEKEE (reference sequence). CDR3 size: 16 residues. The CDR3 DNA follows: TGTGCCAGCAGCTTGGTCCACAGGCCGAACACCGGGGAGCTGTTTTTT. It yields the protein CASSLVHRPNTGELFF.

The CDR3 loop is CASTSLPGQGDNEQFF. The CDR3 DNA reads TGTGCCAGCACCTCTCTACCGGGACAGGGCGACAATGAGCAGTTCTTC. The chain carries TRBV7-8 and TRBJ2-1, with 9 bases identical to TRBD1. The CDR3 sequence is 16 residues long. After removal of 7 bases from V and 5 bases from J, the junction contained 12 bases not matched to a gene. Germline-derived CDR1 and CDR2 are SGHVS and FQNEAQ.

The CDR3 DNA reads as TGTGCCAGTAGTGATCAGGGGGAAGCACAGCCCCAGCATTTT. It encodes CASSDQGEAQPQHF. V is TRBV19 and J is TRBJ1-5; 7 positions match TRBD1. After removal of 5 bases from V and 7 bases from J, the junction contained 8 bases not matched to a gene. The germline gives CDR1 LNHDA, CDR2 SQIVND (reference sequence). CDR3 size: 14 residues.

This chain uses TRBV7-9 with TRBJ2-7, with D perhaps matching TRBD2 (6 bases). The V end was cut by 5 bases, the J end by 0 bases, with 20 bases between. Per germline, CDR1 SEHNR and CDR2 FQNEAQ (reference sequence). The CDR3 consists of 17 residues. The CDR3: CASSLLLAGSSSYEQYF. Here the CDR3 DNA reads TGTGCCAGCAGCCTTTTACTAGCCGGGTCTTCCTCCTACGAGCAGTACTTC.

This chain uses TRBV7-2 with TRBJ2-7; 13 positions agree with TRBD2. This CDR3 contains 14 residues. Germline CDR1 reads SGHTA; CDR2 reads FQGNSA. Trimming cost V 3 bases and J 5 bases; bases outside gene matches: 1. The CDR3 nucleotides are TGTGCCAGCAGCTTTGGACTAGCGGGAGACGAGCAGTACTTC. As protein: CASSFGLAGDEQYF.

The V call is TRBV10-3, the J call TRBJ1-6, with 9 bases lining up with TRBD1. J was trimmed by 10 bases and V by 7 bases; bases with no gene match: 8. The CDR3 length is 14 residues. In germline, CDR1 is ENHRY, CDR2 SYGVKD. The CDR3, as DNA: TGTGCCATCAAATGGGGACAGGGCGACTCACCCCTCCACTTT. This translates into CAIKWGQGDSPLHF.

V is TRBV7-8 and J is TRBJ2-7; TRBD2 matches 8 bases. The V gene's germline CDR1 is SGHVS and CDR2 FQNEAQ. After removal of 7 bases from V and 0 bases from J, the junction contained 8 bases not matched to a gene. The CDR3 is made up of 15 amino acids. The CDR3 nucleotides are TGTGCCAGCACCCTTAGCGGGGCAAGCTCCTACGAGCAGTACTTC. Its protein is CASTLSGASSYEQYF.

This clone was counted a few times. V gene TRBV19 combines with J gene TRBJ2-7; 9 bases agree with TRBD2. CDR1 and CDR2 from the germline V gene are LNHDA and SQIVND (reference sequence). With V trimmed by 3 bases and J by 3 bases, 6 bases remained unmatched. The CDR3 consists of 15 residues. CDR3 amino acids: CASSMSSGSVYEQYF. The CDR3 nucleotides are TGTGCCAGTAGTATGAGTAGCGGGAGTGTCTACGAGCAGTACTTC.

The rearrangement uses TRBV29-1 and TRBJ2-1, with 8 bases that match TRBD2. Trimming removed 6 bases from V and 10 bases from J; junction bases left unmatched: 5. This CDR3 region has 11 residues. CDR1 SQVTM and CDR2 ANQGSEA come from the germline V gene. The CDR3 sequence: CSVGLGGEQFF. The CDR3 DNA reads TGCAGCGTGGGACTAGGAGGCGAGCAGTTCTTC.

The chain has TRBV27 and TRBJ2-3; D unclear. The length of the CDR3 is 16 residues. V was cut by 0 bases and J by 0 bases, with 10 bases left in between. Germline V gene sequence: CDR1 MNHEY, CDR2 SMNVEV (reference sequence). As DNA, the CDR3 is TGTGCCAGCAGTTTATCGTTCGGGTTAAGCACAGATACGCAGTATTTT. It specifies CASSLSFGLSTDTQYF.

The CDR3 spells CAISDPRQLEAFF. CDR3 in DNA: TGTGCCATCAGTGACCCACGACAGCTTGAAGCTTTCTTT. The chain couples TRBV10-3 to TRBJ1-1, with a weak D call TRBD1 (5 bases). This CDR3 contains 13 residues. Germline V gene sequence: CDR1 ENHRY, CDR2 SYGVKD. V gave up 3 bases and J gave up 7 bases, with 12 bases separating them.

The sample holds a few counts of this clone. The rearrangement uses TRBV5-4 and TRBJ2-1; 7 positions match TRBD2. The CDR3 sequence is 17 residues long. Germline trimming cut 0 bases from V and 2 bases from J; bases unmatched to any gene: 8. Germline V gene sequence: CDR1 SGHNT, CDR2 YYREEE (reference sequence). Here the CDR3 reads CASSLGGAGSAYNEQFF. The CDR3 DNA sequence: TGTGCCAGCAGCTTGGGCGGAGCGGGATCCGCCTACAATGAGCAGTTCTTC.

CDR3 loop: CASSLQGQPNQPQHF. CDR3 coding DNA: TGTGCCAGCAGTCTACAGGGGCAGCCGAATCAGCCCCAGCATTTT. The rearrangement joins TRBV28 to TRBJ1-5; 7 nucleotides align to TRBD1. The CDR3 spans 15 residues. Germline V gene sequence: CDR1 MDHEN, CDR2 SYDVKM. V was clipped by 5 bases and J by 4 bases; unmatched bases: 8.

V gene TRBV5-1 combines with J gene TRBJ1-6; D call uncertain. V was pared by 1 base and J by 5 bases, with 7 bases between. The CDR3 is 14 residues long. CDR1 is SGHRS, CDR2 YFSETQ, per germline. CDR3 DNA: TGCGCCAGCAGCTTGAACAGCCATAATTCACCCCTCCACTTT. Residues: CASSLNSHNSPLHF.

The rearrangement links TRBV10-2 to TRBJ2-7; D not resolved. The CDR3 runs to 14 residues. The germline CDR1 and CDR2 sequences are WSHSY and SAAADI. V was clipped by 2 bases and J by 5 bases, with 13 bases between them. The CDR3 is CASSEAYFLHEQYF. The CDR3 DNA reads as TGCGCCAGCAGTGAGGCCTACTTCCTCCACGAGCAGTACTTC.

The rearrangement uses TRBV18 and TRBJ2-1; maybe TRBD1 (6 bases). Per germline, CDR1 KGHSH and CDR2 LQKENI. This CDR3 spans 15 amino acids. V lost 4 bases to trimming and J lost 2 bases, with 12 bases between them. The chain's CDR3 is CASSRGQGTYNEQFF. CDR3 in DNA: TGTGCCAGCTCACGGGGGCAGGGCACCTACAATGAGCAGTTCTTC.

The chain couples TRBV18 to TRBJ2-3; D remains ambiguous. The V gene's germline CDR1 is KGHSH and CDR2 LQKENI. There are 13 residues in the CDR3. Trimming stripped 3 bases from V and 1 base from J, with 5 bases between. The CDR3 is CASSPAGTDTQYF. CDR3 sequence (DNA): TGTGCCAGCTCACCCGCGGGCACAGATACGCAGTATTTT.

This chain joins TRBV6-5 and TRBJ1-5, with a tentative D call TRBD1 (6 bases). CDR1 and CDR2 from the germline V gene are MNHEY and SVGAGI. The CDR3 has 14 residues. Trimming took 10 bases from V and 0 from J, leaving 13 bases between them. CDR3 sequence (DNA): TGTGCCACCCAGACAGGAAATAGCAATCAGCCCCAGCATTTT. It yields the protein CATQTGNSNQPQHF.

The genes are TRBV27 and TRBJ1-2; tentatively, D is TRBD1 (6 bases). V lost 6 bases and J 7 bases, leaving 15 bases between the germline ends. CDR3 length: 13 amino acids. Germline loops: CDR1 MNHEY, CDR2 SMNVEV (reference sequence). For the CDR3, the DNA is TGTGCCAGCAGCCGGGGGGCCGAATTTGGCTACACCTTC. Amino acid sequence: CASSRGAEFGYTF.

The chain links TRBV6-5 to TRBJ1-2; D not resolved. The germline V and J ends were trimmed by 0 bases and 1 base, with 6 bases remaining between them. This CDR3 is built from 14 residues. From germline, CDR1 is MNHEY and CDR2 SVGAGI. The CDR3 loop is CASSYSRVNYGYTF. DNA of the CDR3: TGTGCCAGCAGTTACTCGAGAGTTAACTATGGCTACACCTTC.

About this clone itself: At the DNA level, this CDR3 is encoded by other sequences in the same sample as well. This chain links TRBV30 with TRBJ2-7; tentatively, D is TRBD2 (6 bases). The V end was cut by 0 bases, the J end by 0 bases, with 6 bases between. The CDR3 loop spans 13 amino acids. Germline loops: CDR1 GTSNPN, CDR2 SVGIG (reference sequence). The CDR3 DNA follows: TGTGCCTGGAGTGTGGGAGGCTCCTACGAGCAGTACTTC. This translates into CAWSVGGSYEQYF.

This sequence joins TRBV11-3 and TRBJ2-1; 8 positions agree with TRBD1. The CDR3 is 14 residues long. CDR1 and CDR2 (germline): SGHNT, YENEEA. V shed 5 bases, J shed 6 bases, and the junction held 6 bases outside the gene matches. The CDR3 region is CASSILGQGNEQFF. The CDR3 DNA reads as TGTGCCAGCAGCATCCTAGGACAGGGCAATGAGCAGTTCTTC.

This sequence joins TRBV4-1 and TRBJ1-1; 10 bases are shared with TRBD1. V lost 1 base to trimming and J lost 4 bases; unmatched junction nucleotides: 9. CDR1 and CDR2 from the germline V gene are MGHRA and YSYEKL. The CDR3 runs to 17 residues. CDR3 region: CASSQAGTGAGGTEAFF. The CDR3, as DNA: TGCGCCAGCAGCCAAGCGGGGACAGGGGCGGGGGGCACTGAAGCTTTCTTT.

The V gene is TRBV9, the J gene TRBJ2-1; 12 bases match TRBD2. Germline V lookup: CDR1 SGDLS, CDR2 YYNGEE. V lost 1 base to trimming and J lost 7 bases; unmatched junction nucleotides: 12. CDR3 length: 18 amino acids. In DNA, the CDR3 is TGTGCCAGCAGCGTATACCTTGATATCGGACTAGCGGGAAATGAGCAGTTCTTC. The encoded protein is CASSVYLDIGLAGNEQFF.

The chain is built from TRBV7-2 and TRBJ1-5; no reliable D call. V lost 5 bases to trimming and J lost 7 bases, with 12 bases between them. The germline gives CDR1 SGHTA, CDR2 FQGNSA. The CDR3 runs to 13 residues. CDR3 DNA sequence: TGTGCCAGCAGCCCCACGAAGGAGCAGCCCCAGCATTTT. Translated: CASSPTKEQPQHF.